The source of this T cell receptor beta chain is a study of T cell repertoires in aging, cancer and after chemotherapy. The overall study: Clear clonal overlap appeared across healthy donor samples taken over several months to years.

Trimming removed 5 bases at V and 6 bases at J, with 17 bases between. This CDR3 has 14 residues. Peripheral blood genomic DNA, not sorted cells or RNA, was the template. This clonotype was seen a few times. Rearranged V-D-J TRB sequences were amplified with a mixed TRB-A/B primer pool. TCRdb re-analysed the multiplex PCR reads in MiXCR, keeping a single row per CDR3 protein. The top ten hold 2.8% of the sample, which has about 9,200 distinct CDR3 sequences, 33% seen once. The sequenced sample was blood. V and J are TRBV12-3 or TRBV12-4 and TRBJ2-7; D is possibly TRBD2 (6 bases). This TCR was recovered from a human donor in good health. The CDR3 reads CASSDTHGGAEQYF. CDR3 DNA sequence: TGTGCCAGCAGTGACACCCACGGAGGGGCCGAGCAGTACTTC.